The clone carrying this T cell receptor beta chain was picked up one time. The antigen remains undetermined. The record originates from a study of cytomegalovirus exposure and HLA in healthy donors. Study conclusions and caveats: Later analysis associated a missense DCLRE1C variant with TCR beta V- and J-gene trimming. Reportedly, fewer N-insertions than the approximately 610-donor mean appeared in an Asian-associated ancestry cluster in a later analysis.

The PCR was carried out with 60 Vbeta primers and 13 Jbeta primers. The assay was immunoSEQ multiplex PCR, and TCRdb's table has in-frame clones only and misses some. This sample carries about 170,000 clones, about 65% of them seen once, and the ten largest clones take around 7%. The V gene's germline CDR1 is SQVTM and CDR2 ANQGSEA. The CDR3 contains 13 residues. V was shortened by 6 bases and J by 4 bases, with 13 bases between the two germline ends. The receptor comes from a man aged 40-55 years in good health and CMV-seropositive. The sequencing sample was made of PBMCs. The chain employs TRBV29-1 and TRBJ1-5, with D possibly matching TRBD1 (5 bases). CDR3 region: CSVQMSGNQPQHF. In DNA, the CDR3 is TGCAGCGTGCAGATGTCAGGGAATCAGCCCCAGCATTTT.